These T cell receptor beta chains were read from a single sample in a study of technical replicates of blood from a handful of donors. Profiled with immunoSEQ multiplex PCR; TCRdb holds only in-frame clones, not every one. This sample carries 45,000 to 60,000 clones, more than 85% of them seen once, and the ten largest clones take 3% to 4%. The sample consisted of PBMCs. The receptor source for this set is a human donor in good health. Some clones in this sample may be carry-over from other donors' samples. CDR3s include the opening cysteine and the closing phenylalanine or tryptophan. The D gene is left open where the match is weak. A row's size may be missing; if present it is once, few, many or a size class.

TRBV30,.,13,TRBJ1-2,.,TGTGCCTGGAGTGTAGGCGAAGGGGATGGCTACACCTTC,CAWSVGEGDGYTF
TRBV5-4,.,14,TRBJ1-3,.,TGTGCCAGCAGCCAACAGAACTCTGGAAACACCATATATTTT,CASSQQNSGNTIYF
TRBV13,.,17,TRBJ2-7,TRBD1,TGTGCCAGCAGCTTAGTAGTGAACAGGGGGTTAGAGTACGAGCAGTACTTC,CASSLVVNRGLEYEQYF
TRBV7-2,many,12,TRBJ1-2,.,TGTGCCAGCACCAAGGGGGTCTATGGCTACACCTTC,CASTKGVYGYTF
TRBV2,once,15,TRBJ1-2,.,TGTGCCAGCGTGTCCACCGCGGAGGGATCACCCGGCTACACCTTC,CASVSTAEGSPGYTF
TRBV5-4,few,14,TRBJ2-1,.,TGTGCCAGCAGCAACCCGACAGGAAACAATGAGCAGTTCTTC,CASSNPTGNNEQFF
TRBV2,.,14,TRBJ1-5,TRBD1,TGTGCCAGCAGACTCGGACAGGCGGATCAGCCCCAGCATTTT,CASRLGQADQPQHF
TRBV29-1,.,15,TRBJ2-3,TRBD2,TGCAGCGTTGAACGGCGGGGGGATGGCACAGATACGCAGTATTTT,CSVERRGDGTDTQYF
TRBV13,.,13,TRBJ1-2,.,TGTGCCAGCAGCTTGGCAGGGAAGGGTGGCTACACCTTC,CASSLAGKGGYTF
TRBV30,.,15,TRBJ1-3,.,TGTGCCTGGGAAGGACCGGGGGGCTTCGGAAACACCATATATTTT,CAWEGPGGFGNTIYF
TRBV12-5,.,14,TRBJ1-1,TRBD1,TGTGCTAGTGGTGGGACAGGGGGCAACACTGAAGCTTTCTTT,CASGGTGGNTEAFF
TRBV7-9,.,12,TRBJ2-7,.,TGTGCCAGCAGCCGACAAGATCGCGAGCAGTACTTC,CASSRQDREQYF
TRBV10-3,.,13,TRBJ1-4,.,TGTGCCATCAGGGACAGCACTAATGAAAAACTGTTTTTT,CAIRDSTNEKLFF
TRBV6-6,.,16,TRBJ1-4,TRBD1,TGTGCCAGCAGTTACTCGACAGGGGCGCGGGATGAAAAACTGTTTTTT,CASSYSTGARDEKLFF
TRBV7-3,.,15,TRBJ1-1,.,TGTGCCAGCAGCTTAACGGCGGGCGGGGTTACTGAAGCTTTCTTT,CASSLTAGGVTEAFF
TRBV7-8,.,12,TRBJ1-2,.,TGTGCCAGCAGCTCCAAGGAGGATGGCTACACCTTC,CASSSKEDGYTF
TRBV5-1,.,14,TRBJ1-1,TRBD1,TGCGCCAGCAGTCCGAACAGGGGAAGTACTGAAGCTTTCTTT,CASSPNRGSTEAFF
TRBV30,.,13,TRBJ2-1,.,TGTGCCTGGGTGATTAGCTCCTACAATGAGCAGTTCTTC,CAWVISSYNEQFF
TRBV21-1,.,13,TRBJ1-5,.,TGTGCCAGCGGCGCAACTCTAGGTCAGCCCCAGCATTTT,CASGATLGQPQHF
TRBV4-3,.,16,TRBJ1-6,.,TGCGCCAGCAGCCAAGTACAGGGCCCCTATAATTCACCCCTCCACTTT,CASSQVQGPYNSPLHF
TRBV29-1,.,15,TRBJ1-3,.,TGCAGCGTGCGGGACGTCCGAAATTCTGGAAACACCATATATTTT,CSVRDVRNSGNTIYF
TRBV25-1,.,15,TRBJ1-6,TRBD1,TGTGCCAGCAGCTACCCCGGGACAGTAAATTCACCCCTCCACTTT,CASSYPGTVNSPLHF
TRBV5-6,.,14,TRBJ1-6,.,TGTGCCAGCAGCTTGATTACAGGGAATTCACCCCTCCACTTT,CASSLITGNSPLHF
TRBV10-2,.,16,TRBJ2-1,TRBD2,TGCGCCAGCGTCGGCGGGAGGGCCTTGTTCGGCGATGAGCAGTTCTTC,CASVGGRALFGDEQFF
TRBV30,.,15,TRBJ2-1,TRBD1,TGTGCCTGGAGTGCGGGGACAGGGAGCTTTCATGAGCAGTTCTTC,CAWSAGTGSFHEQFF
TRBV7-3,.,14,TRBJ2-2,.,TGTGCCAGCAGCCCCTTGCGGGACACCGGGGAGCTGTTTTTT,CASSPLRDTGELFF
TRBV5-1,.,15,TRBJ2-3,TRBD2,TGCGCCAGCAGCTGGCGAGCGGGGGCCACAGATACGCAGTATTTT,CASSWRAGATDTQYF
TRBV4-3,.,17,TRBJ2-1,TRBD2,TGCGCCAGCAGCCAAGACCCTTTGGCGGGGGGCGGGCTTGAGCAGTTCTTC,CASSQDPLAGGGLEQFF
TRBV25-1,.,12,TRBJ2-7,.,TGTGCCAGCAGCCTCAGGTTGGACGAGCAGTACTTC,CASSLRLDEQYF
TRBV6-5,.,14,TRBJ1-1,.,TGTGCCAGCAGTTACTCTCAGGGGAACACTGAAGCTTTCTTT,CASSYSQGNTEAFF
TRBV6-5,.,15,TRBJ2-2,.,TGTGCCACCATCTCCCTTGGACAGAACACCGGGGAGCTGTTTTTT,CATISLGQNTGELFF
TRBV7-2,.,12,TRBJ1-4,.,TGTGCCAGCAGCTTAGCGGGGCAGAGTGCTTTTTTT,CASSLAGQSAFF
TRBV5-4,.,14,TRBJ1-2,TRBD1,TGTGCCAGCAGCTTGCCAGGGGGTTTAGGGGGCTACACCTTC,CASSLPGGLGGYTF
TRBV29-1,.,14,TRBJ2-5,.,TGCAGCGCCGGGGGACCCTCGTACCAAGAGACCCAGTACTTC,CSAGGPSYQETQYF
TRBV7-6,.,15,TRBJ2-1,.,TGTGCCAGCAGCCTTGTGGGGCCCCCCGGCAATGAGCAGTTCTTC,CASSLVGPPGNEQFF
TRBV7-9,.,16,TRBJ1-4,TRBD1,TGTGCCAGCAGCGCGCGACTTGGACAGGGTGGGGAAAAACTGTTTTTT,CASSARLGQGGEKLFF
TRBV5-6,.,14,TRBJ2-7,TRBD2,TGTGCCAGCAGCTTCCGGCGGGGGTCCTACGAGCAGTACTTC,CASSFRRGSYEQYF
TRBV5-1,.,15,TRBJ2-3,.,TGCGCCAGCAGCCCTTCTGGGCGGGACACAGATACGCAGTATTTT,CASSPSGRDTDTQYF
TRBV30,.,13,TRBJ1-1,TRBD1,TGTGCCTGGGACCGGGACAGGGGTGCTGAAGCTTTCTTT,CAWDRDRGAEAFF
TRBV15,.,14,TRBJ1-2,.,TGTGCCACCAGCAGATCCGGGGGTTACTATGGCTACACCTTC,CATSRSGGYYGYTF
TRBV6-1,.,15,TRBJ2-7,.,TGTGCCAGCAGTGAATTCAGGGCCCGGTCCTACGAGCAGTACTTC,CASSEFRARSYEQYF
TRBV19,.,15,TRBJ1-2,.,TGTGCCAGTAGGAGCCTGGGCAGGGATAACTATGGCTACACCTTC,CASRSLGRDNYGYTF
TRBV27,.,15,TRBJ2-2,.,TGTGCCAGCAGTTTATCGAGGGGGTACACCGGGGAGCTGTTTTTT,CASSLSRGYTGELFF
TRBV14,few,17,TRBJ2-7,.,TGTGCCAGCAGCCAAGACGTCAGCCCAGGGTTCTCCTACGAGCAGTACTTC,CASSQDVSPGFSYEQYF
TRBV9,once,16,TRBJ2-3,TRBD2,TGTGCCAGCAGCGGACCCGGGACTAGCGGGAGTGATACGCAGTATTTT,CASSGPGTSGSDTQYF
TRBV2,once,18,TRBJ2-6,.,TGTGCCAGCAGTGATATCTTCGAGGTGCGAGATGGGGCCAACGTCCTGACTTTC,CASSDIFEVRDGANVLTF
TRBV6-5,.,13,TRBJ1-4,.,TGTGCCAGCAGTTACCGGCCGGGGGAAAAACTGTTTTTT,CASSYRPGEKLFF
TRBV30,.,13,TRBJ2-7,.,TGTGCCTGGAGTTTCGGGGATCGGTACGAGCAGTACTTC,CAWSFGDRYEQYF
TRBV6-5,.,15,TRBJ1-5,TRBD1,TGTGCCAGCAGTTACACCGGGACAGCAGATCAGCCCCAGCATTTT,CASSYTGTADQPQHF
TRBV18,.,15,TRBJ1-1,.,TGTGCCAGCTCACCACAGAGACAGCAGGGAACTGAAGCTTTCTTT,CASSPQRQQGTEAFF
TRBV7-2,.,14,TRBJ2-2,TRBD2,TGTGCCAGCAGCATTAGCGGGGGGGCCGGGGAGCTGTTTTTT,CASSISGGAGELFF
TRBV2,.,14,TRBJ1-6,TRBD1,TGTGCCAGCAGTGTGGAGGGGGCGAATTCACCCCTCCACTTT,CASSVEGANSPLHF